A single sample gave rise to the 6 T cell receptor beta chains below, sequenced in a study of early T cells in non-severe SARS-CoV-2 infection. TCRdb used MiXCR to reprocess the 5' RACE reads, holding one entry per CDR3 protein. The sample includes around 60,000 distinct CDR3 sequences, roughly 10% seen only once; the top ten take around 8.6%. The sequenced sample consisted of whole blood. The receptors were sampled from an adult who was a healthcare worker with PCR-confirmed SARS-CoV-2 infection or an uninfected control (not recorded which).

This clonotype was counted a few times. The chain recombines TRBV11-2 with TRBJ2-1; perhaps TRBD2 as D (6 bases). Germline lookup yields CDR1 SGHAT and CDR2 FQNNGV. The ends were cut back, 1 base at V and 8 bases at J, with 15 bases in the middle. The CDR3 has 15 residues. The CDR3 is CASSLVYAPGDEQFF. The CDR3 DNA reads as TGTGCCAGCAGCTTAGTATACGCGCCGGGGGATGAGCAGTTCTTC.

This clonotype was counted ten times or more. This chain joins TRBV3-1 and TRBJ1-3, with a weak D call TRBD1 (5 bases). With 4 bases removed from V and 2 bases from J, the gap between germline ends came to 15 bases. Germline lookup yields CDR1 LGHDT and CDR2 YNNKEL (reference sequence). This CDR3 spans 16 amino acids. The CDR3 loop is CASSRGTAAAGNTIYF. The CDR3 DNA reads as TGTGCCAGCAGCCGGGGGACGGCTGCAGCTGGAAACACCATATATTTT. The full variable domain, with the rest looked up from reference TRBV3-1 and TRBJ1-3, is DTAVSQTPKYLVTQMGNDKSIKCEQNLGHDTMYWYKQDSKKFLKIMFSYNNKELIINETVPNRFSPKSPDKAHLNLHINSLELGDSAVYFCASSRGTAAAGNTIYFGEGSWLTVV.

This clonotype was counted many times. The junction shows a germline mismatch at one end, possibly a read error. For the CDR3, the DNA is TGTGCCAGCAGTGCGCGGGGACAGCCGAACTTC. Translated: CASSARGQPNF. This chain joins TRBV25-1 and TRBJ2-7; weak D call: TRBD1 (7 bases). In germline, CDR1 is MGHDK, CDR2 SYGVNS. The CDR3 contains 11 residues.

This clonotype came up many times. J is TRBJ2-1 and V is TRBV7-6, with D unresolved. With 1 base removed from V and 9 bases from J, the gap between germline ends came to 13 bases. This CDR3 spans 14 amino acids. The germline CDR1 and CDR2 sequences are SGHVS and FNYEAQ. The CDR3 sequence is CASSLGLLRSEQFF. CDR3 coding DNA: TGTGCCAGCAGCTTAGGGTTGTTGAGGAGTGAGCAGTTCTTC.

This clonotype was counted between two and nine times. The rearrangement uses TRBV9 and TRBJ2-1; TRBD2 aligns across 7 bases. V lost 0 bases, J lost 5 bases, and 5 bases stayed unmatched. In germline, CDR1 is SGDLS, CDR2 YYNGEE. The CDR3 runs 15 residues. CDR3 residues: CASSVVEGLNNEQFF. Here the CDR3 DNA reads TGTGCCAGCAGCGTAGTTGAGGGACTAAACAATGAGCAGTTCTTC.

The gene calls are TRBV4-3 and TRBJ1-2, with D perhaps matching TRBD1 (5 bases). The V and J ends lost 4 bases and 2 bases respectively, with 14 bases between them. This CDR3 has 15 residues. The V gene's germline CDR1 is LGHNA and CDR2 YSLEER. The CDR3 DNA reads TGCGCCAGCAGCCGTCACGCCAAGGGGAACTATGGCTACACCTTC. Encoded protein: CASSRHAKGNYGYTF.